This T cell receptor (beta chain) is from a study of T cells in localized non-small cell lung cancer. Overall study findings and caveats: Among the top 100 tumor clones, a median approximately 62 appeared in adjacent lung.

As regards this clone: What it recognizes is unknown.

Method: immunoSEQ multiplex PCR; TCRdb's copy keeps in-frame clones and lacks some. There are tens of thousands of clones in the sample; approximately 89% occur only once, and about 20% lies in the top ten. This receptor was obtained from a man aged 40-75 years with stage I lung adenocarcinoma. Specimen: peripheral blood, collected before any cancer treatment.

CDR3 loop: CASSLAGTYEQYF. CDR3 coding DNA: TGTGCCAGCAGTTTGGCAGGGACCTACGAGCAGTACTTC. The chain is built from TRBV27 and TRBJ2-7, with a tentative D call TRBD1 (5 bases). The germline V and J ends were trimmed by 3 bases and 2 bases, with 8 bases remaining between them. CDR3 length equals 13 residues. The germline V gene encodes CDR1 MNHEY and CDR2 SMNVEV (reference sequence).